This record concerns one T cell receptor (beta chain) sequence. Antigen specificity is unknown. Profiled with immunoSEQ multiplex PCR; TCRdb holds only in-frame clones, not every one. The data hold tens of thousands of clones, with approximately 95% observed a single time. The data belong to a study of cytomegalovirus exposure and HLA in healthy donors. J lost 6 bases, V lost 6 bases, and 12 bases had no gene match. Germline V gene data show CDR1 as LNHDA and CDR2 as SQIVND (reference sequence). CDR3 size: 16 residues. Notes on the study in general: A few CMV-associated chains proved CMV antigen-specific in vitro.

The source of this sequence is a man younger than 30 in good health and CMV-seronegative. Sequenced input: PBMCs. The chain has TRBV19 and TRBJ2-1; 9 positions match TRBD1. The DNA for the CDR3 is TGTGCCAGTAGACTACAGGGGGCGCGAAGGGGCAATGAGCAGTTCTTC. It yields the protein CASRLQGARRGNEQFF.